One T cell receptor beta chain is described in this entry. This sample is part of a study of CD8+ T cells in alopecia areata. As the sequencing template, cDNA was produced by extracting RNA and reverse transcribing it. The repertoire was sequenced with immunoSEQ multiplex PCR; TCRdb's copy has only in-frame clones and lacks some. The sample lists hundreds of thousands of clones, about 68% occurring once. Sample: CD4+ T cells sorted from blood, taken at week 0. This clonotype was sampled from a human donor with alopecia areata.

This chain's CDR3 is CAAARAGGVQETQYF. DNA of the CDR3: TGCGCCGCAGCCCGGGCCGGGGGGGTACAAGAGACCCAGTACTTC. This rearrangement joins TRBV4-1 to TRBJ2-5; 8 nucleotides line up with TRBD2. With V trimmed by 11 bases and J by 2 bases, 13 bases remained unmatched. The CDR3 is 15 amino acids. Germline V gives CDR1 MGHRA, CDR2 YSYEKL.